This T cell receptor beta chain stems from a study of blood T cell repertoires in COVID-19. The overall study: Both acute and convalescent COVID-19 samples were obtained from the United States, Italy and Spain. PBMCs, B-cell-depleted T cells, or T cells provided the cDNA or gDNA that made up the material.

Authors' processing steps: Scientists estimated how many nucleated cells there were by amplifying reference gene primers. TCRdb's copy holds only in-frame clones and misses some; the assay was immunoSEQ multiplex PCR. V and J calls and clone size follow that table, whereas D and trimming were derived from the DNA. The profile shows just over 95,000 clones, more than 75% of them singletons. The sample was peripheral blood. The sequence was collected from a man at least 80 years old with acute or convalescent COVID-19.

The CDR3 protein is CASSLLRGGRGQNTEAFF. In DNA form, the CDR3 reads TGTGCCAGCAGTTTATTGAGGGGCGGGAGGGGACAGAACACTGAAGCTTTCTTT. This chain joins TRBV27 and TRBJ1-1; a possible D gene is TRBD1 (6 bases). Germline lookup yields CDR1 MNHEY and CDR2 SMNVEV (reference sequence). This CDR3 spans 18 amino acids. V was clipped by 1 base and J by 1 base, with 19 bases between them.